A selection of T cell receptor beta chains follows, all from one sample in a study. TCRdb fed the RT-PCR reads into MiXCR, producing one record per CDR3 protein. The sample has 550,000 to 750,000 distinct CDR3 sequences, approximately 14% seen once. The specimen sequenced was memory CD4+ T cells from blood. All receptors come from a female donor in good health, serving as a healthy control. The CDR3 runs from the conserved cysteine through the conserved F or W. The D gene is left open where the match is weak. Size is omitted from some rows. Given values are once, few, many or a class for expanded clones.

D gene	clone size	V gene	J gene	CDR3 protein	CDR3 DNA
TRBD2	few	TRBV20-1	TRBJ2-1	CSAIPSGRAHEQFF	TGCAGTGCTATACCTAGCGGGAGGGCCCATGAGCAGTTCTTC
.	once	TRBV12-3/TRBV12-4	TRBJ2-6	CASSLGFVGLSGANVLTF	TGTGCCAGCAGTTTAGGGTTCGTGGGCCTCTCTGGGGCCAACGTCCTGACTTTC
.	.	TRBV20-1	TRBJ1-1	CSARLYRDTEAFF	TGCAGTGCCCGGTTGTATAGGGACACTGAAGCTTTCTTT
.	few	TRBV6-5	TRBJ2-1	CASSMDRSYNEQFF	TGTGCCAGCAGTATGGATCGCTCCTACAATGAGCAGTTCTTC
.	few	TRBV12-3/TRBV12-4	TRBJ1-1	CASSTDRRADGAFF	TGTGCCAGCAGTACCGACAGGAGGGCGGATGGAGCTTTCTTT
.	few	TRBV5-1	TRBJ1-1	CASYSGGGALNTEAFF	TGCGCCAGCTATTCCGGGGGGGGAGCCTTGAACACTGAAGCTTTCTTT
.	.	TRBV12-3/TRBV12-4	TRBJ2-7	CASSPWGVGEQYF	TGTGCCAGCAGCCCATGGGGGGTAGGGGAGCAGTACTTC
.	many	TRBV10-3	TRBJ2-3	CAISERTTDTQYF	TGTGCCATCAGTGAGAGGACCACAGATACGCAGTATTTT
.	.	TRBV7-6	TRBJ2-7	CASSLDLTLSYEQYF	TGTGCCAGCAGCTTAGACCTCACCCTCTCCTACGAGCAGTACTTC
TRBD1	.	TRBV5-5	TRBJ1-5	CASSPVTGGTNQPQHF	TGTGCCAGCAGCCCCGTAACAGGGGGGACCAATCAGCCCCAGCATTTT
.	few	TRBV7-2	TRBJ1-2	CASSLNPVVGGYTF	TGTGCCAGCAGCCTCAACCCGGTGGTGGGCGGCTACACCTTC
.	.	TRBV3-1	TRBJ2-7	CASSHTRGLDEQYF	TGTGCCAGCAGCCACACCAGGGGCCTCGACGAGCAGTACTTC
.	few	TRBV20-1	TRBJ2-6	CSVPRDPGANVLTF	TGCAGTGTTCCCAGGGACCCTGGGGCCAACGTCCTGACTTTC
TRBD2	.	TRBV18	TRBJ2-5	CASSPRSSGSNLETQYF	TGTGCCAGCTCACCAAGGTCTAGCGGGTCAAATCTGGAGACCCAGTACTTC
TRBD2	.	TRBV7-2	TRBJ2-7	CASSLSGPGLVGYEQYF	TGTGCCAGCAGCTTAAGCGGTCCGGGACTAGTCGGGTACGAGCAGTACTTC
TRBD2	few	TRBV4-3	TRBJ2-7	CASSLGLAGFYEQYF	TGCGCCAGCAGCTTGGGACTAGCGGGATTTTACGAGCAGTACTTC
.	few	TRBV24-1	TRBJ1-5	CATSDSAGYNQPQHF	TGTGCCACCAGTGATTCGGCAGGGTACAATCAGCCCCAGCATTTT
TRBD2	few	TRBV20-1	TRBJ2-3	CSASDSTSGMGDTQYF	TGCAGTGCTAGTGATAGCACTAGCGGGATGGGGGATACGCAGTATTTT
.	many	TRBV30	TRBJ2-7	CASSRLNEQYF	TGTGCCTCCTCCAGGCTCAACGAGCAGTACTTC
TRBD1	.	TRBV5-5	TRBJ1-2	CASSLTLWDRGDGYTF	TGTGCCAGCAGCTTGACATTGTGGGACAGGGGTGATGGCTACACCTTC